This T cell receptor (beta chain) derives from a study of regulatory T cells in long-lasting Graves disease. Study context: Antithyroid drug exposure in newly diagnosed Graves' patients had lasted under 3 months.

Both iRepertoire HTBI primers and Arm-PCR of CDR3 regions were used to build the TCR beta libraries. TCRdb processed the multiplex PCR reads anew with MiXCR; each CDR3 protein has one entry. The sample records hundreds of thousands of distinct CDR3 sequences, 15% to 20% being singletons. Germline CDR1 reads SGHDT; CDR2 reads YYEEEE. The CDR3 totals 14 residues. V was clipped by 3 bases and J by 4 bases; unmatched bases: 6. Time point of the sample: newly diagnosed GD, antithyroid drugs for less than 3 months. Scientists built the TCR library using RNA that was extracted from PBMCs. The guidelines of the American Thyroid Association were the basis for diagnosing Graves' disease. The same sample was also studied in work on T cells in Graves' hyperthyroidism and ophthalmopathy.

The TCR was taken from a woman aged 30 to 39 with Graves disease. The sequencing used peripheral blood mononuclear cells (PBMCs), collected at new diagnosis, from a patient treated with antithyroid drugs. The chain employs TRBV5-6 and TRBJ1-2; 7 bases are a match to TRBD1. The chain's CDR3 is CASSSGGGGYGYTF. The CDR3 region has the DNA TGTGCCAGCAGCTCAGGAGGGGGCGGCTATGGCTACACCTTC.